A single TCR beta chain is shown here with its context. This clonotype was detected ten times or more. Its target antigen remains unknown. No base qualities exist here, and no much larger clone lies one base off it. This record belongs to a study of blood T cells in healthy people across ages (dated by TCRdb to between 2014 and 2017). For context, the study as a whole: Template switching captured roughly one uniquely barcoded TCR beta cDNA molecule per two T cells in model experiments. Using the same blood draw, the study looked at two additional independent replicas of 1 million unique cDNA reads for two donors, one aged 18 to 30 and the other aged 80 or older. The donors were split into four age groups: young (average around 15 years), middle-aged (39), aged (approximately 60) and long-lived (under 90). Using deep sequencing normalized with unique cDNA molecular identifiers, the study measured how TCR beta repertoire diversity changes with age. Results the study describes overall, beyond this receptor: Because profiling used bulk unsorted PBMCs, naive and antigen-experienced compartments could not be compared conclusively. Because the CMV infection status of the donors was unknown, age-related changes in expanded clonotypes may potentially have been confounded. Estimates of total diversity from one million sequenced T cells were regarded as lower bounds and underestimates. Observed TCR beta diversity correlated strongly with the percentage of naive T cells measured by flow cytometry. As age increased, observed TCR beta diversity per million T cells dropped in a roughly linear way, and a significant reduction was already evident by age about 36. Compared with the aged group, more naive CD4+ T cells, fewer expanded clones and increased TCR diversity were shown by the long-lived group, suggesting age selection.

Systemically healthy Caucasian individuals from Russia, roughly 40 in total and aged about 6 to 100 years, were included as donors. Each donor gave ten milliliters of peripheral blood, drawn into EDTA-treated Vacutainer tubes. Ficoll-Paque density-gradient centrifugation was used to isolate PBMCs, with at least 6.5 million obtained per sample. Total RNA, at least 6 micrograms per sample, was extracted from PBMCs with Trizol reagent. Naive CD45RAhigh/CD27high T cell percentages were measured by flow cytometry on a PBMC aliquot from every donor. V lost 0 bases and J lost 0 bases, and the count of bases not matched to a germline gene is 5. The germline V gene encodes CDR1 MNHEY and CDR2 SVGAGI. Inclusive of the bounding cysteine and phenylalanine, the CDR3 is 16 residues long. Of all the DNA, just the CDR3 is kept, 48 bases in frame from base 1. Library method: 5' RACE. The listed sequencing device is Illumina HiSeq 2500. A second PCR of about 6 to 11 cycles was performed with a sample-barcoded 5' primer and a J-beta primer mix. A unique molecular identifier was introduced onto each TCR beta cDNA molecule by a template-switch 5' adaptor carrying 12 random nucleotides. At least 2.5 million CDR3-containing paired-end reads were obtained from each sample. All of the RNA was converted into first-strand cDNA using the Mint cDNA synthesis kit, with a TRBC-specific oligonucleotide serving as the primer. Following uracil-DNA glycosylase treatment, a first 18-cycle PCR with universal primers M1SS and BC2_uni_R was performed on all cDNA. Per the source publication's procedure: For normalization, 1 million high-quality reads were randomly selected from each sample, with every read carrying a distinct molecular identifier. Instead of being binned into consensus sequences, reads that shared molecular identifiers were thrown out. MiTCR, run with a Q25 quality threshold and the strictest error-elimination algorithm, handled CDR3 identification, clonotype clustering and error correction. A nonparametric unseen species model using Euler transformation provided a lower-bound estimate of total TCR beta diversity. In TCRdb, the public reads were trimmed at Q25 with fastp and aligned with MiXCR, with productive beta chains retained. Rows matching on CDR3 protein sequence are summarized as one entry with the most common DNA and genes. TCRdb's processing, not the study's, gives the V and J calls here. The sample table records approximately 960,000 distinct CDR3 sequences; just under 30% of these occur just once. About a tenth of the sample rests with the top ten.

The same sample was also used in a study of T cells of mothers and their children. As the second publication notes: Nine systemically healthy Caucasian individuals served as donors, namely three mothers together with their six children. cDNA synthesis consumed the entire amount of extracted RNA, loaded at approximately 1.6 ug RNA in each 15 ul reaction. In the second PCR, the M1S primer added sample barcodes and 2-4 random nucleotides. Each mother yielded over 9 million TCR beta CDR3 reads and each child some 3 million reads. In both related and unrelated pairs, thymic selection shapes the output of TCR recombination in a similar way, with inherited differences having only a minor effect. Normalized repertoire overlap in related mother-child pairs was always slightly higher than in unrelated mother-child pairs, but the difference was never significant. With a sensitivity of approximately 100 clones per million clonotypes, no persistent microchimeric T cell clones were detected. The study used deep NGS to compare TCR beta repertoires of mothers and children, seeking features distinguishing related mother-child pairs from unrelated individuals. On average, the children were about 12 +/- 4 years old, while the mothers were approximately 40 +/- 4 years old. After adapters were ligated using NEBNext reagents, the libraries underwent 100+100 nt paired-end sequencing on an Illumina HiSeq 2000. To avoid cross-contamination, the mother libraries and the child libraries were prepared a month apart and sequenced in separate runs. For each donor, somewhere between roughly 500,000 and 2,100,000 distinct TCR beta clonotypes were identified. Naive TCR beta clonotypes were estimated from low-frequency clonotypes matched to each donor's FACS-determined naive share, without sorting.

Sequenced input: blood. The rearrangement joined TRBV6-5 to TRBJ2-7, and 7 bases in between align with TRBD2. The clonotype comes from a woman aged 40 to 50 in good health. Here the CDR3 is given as CASSYSGGGSSYEQYF. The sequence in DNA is TGTGCCAGCAGTTACTCGGGCGGGGGAAGCTCCTACGAGCAGTACTTC.